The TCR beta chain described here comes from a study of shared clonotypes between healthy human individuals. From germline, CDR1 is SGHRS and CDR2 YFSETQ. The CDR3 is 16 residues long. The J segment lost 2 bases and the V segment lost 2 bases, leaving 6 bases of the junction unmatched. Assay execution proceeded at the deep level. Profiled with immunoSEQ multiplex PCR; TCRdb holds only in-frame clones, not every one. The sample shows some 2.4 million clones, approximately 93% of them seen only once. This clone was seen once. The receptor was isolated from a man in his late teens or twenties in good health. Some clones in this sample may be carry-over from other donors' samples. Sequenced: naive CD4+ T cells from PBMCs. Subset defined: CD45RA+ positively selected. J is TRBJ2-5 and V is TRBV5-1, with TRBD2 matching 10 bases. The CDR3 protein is CASSLRTSGTQETQYF. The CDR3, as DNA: TGCGCCAGCAGCTTACGGACTAGCGGTACGCAAGAGACCCAGTACTTC.